These T cell receptor beta chains were read from a single sample in a study of T-cell reconstitution after alpha-beta-depleted transplantation in children. TCRdb re-derived calls from the PCR reads in MiXCR, one entry per CDR3 protein. This sample has about 610,000 distinct CDR3 sequences, with approximately 10% found just once. Sequenced here: PBMCs from the stem cell graft donor, sampled from the stem cell graft. The receptors originated from a human donor who donated a stem cell graft to a child with acute myeloid leukemia. The CDR3 runs from the conserved cysteine through the conserved F or W. D genes are given only for firm matches. Where a row states a size, it is once, few, many or the class of an expanded clone; other rows omit it.

-,TRBV29-1,few,TRBJ2-3,TGCAGCGTTGAAGACCCCCGGCAGGGCACAGATACGCAGTATTTT,CSVEDPRQGTDTQYF
TRBD1,TRBV7-3,few,TRBJ2-1,TGTGCCAGCAGCTTAAATGACAGGGTAACCTACAATGAGCAGTTCTTC,CASSLNDRVTYNEQFF
-,TRBV6-2/TRBV6-3,many,TRBJ1-1,TGTGCCAGCAGTTACGAGCTGTGGGCTTTCTTT,CASSYELWAFF
-,TRBV30,few,TRBJ2-3,TGTGCCTGGAGGCTGACAGATACGCAGTATTTT,CAWRLTDTQYF
TRBD1,TRBV14,few,TRBJ2-1,TGTGCCAGCAAGGGGGACAGCAATGAGCAGTTCTTC,CASKGDSNEQFF
TRBD1,TRBV6-1,few,TRBJ1-1,TGTGCCAGCAGTAAACAGGGGGGTTTCACTGAAGCTTTCTTT,CASSKQGGFTEAFF
-,TRBV7-2,many,TRBJ2-2,TGTGCCAGCAGCCACACAGGGAGTGCGAACACCGGGGAGCTGTTTTTT,CASSHTGSANTGELFF
-,TRBV24-1,many,TRBJ1-5,TGTGCCACCAGTGATTCCGGCAGGGGAGGTAATCAGCCCCAGCATTTT,CATSDSGRGGNQPQHF
-,TRBV4-2,many,TRBJ1-4,TGTGCCAGCAGCCAAGAGGACAGCAATGAAAAACTGTTTTTT,CASSQEDSNEKLFF
TRBD2,TRBV14,many,TRBJ2-1,TGTGCCAGCAGCCAAGATCGCGAAAAGGGGCTAGCGGACTTTATGTGGGTTTACAATGAGCAGTTCTTC,CASSQDREKGLADFMWVYNEQFF
-,TRBV20-1,-,TRBJ1-6,TGCAGTGCTAGAGATTTGAAGGAATCACCCCTCCACTTT,CSARDLKESPLHF
TRBD1,TRBV6-2/TRBV6-3,few,TRBJ1-5,TGTGCCAGCAGTTTCTCAGGGGGGAGCAATCAGCCCCAGCATTTT,CASSFSGGSNQPQHF
TRBD2,TRBV5-1,few,TRBJ2-2,TGCGCCAGCACCGGACTAGCAAACACCGGGGAGCTGTTTTTT,CASTGLANTGELFF
TRBD2,TRBV5-1,many,TRBJ2-5,TGCGCCAGCAGCTTGGGACTAGCGGGGGCAGCTGAGACCCAGTACTTC,CASSLGLAGAAETQYF
TRBD2,TRBV5-5,few,TRBJ2-1,TGTGCCAGCAGTTCGGGACTAGCTTTCAGCTCCTACAATGAGCAGTTCTTC,CASSSGLAFSSYNEQFF
TRBD1,TRBV27,many,TRBJ1-6,TGTGCCAGCAGTTCGACAGGGAGCTCCTATAATTCACCCCTCCACTTT,CASSSTGSSYNSPLHF
-,TRBV15,-,TRBJ2-3,TGTGCCACCAGCAGAGGGGGTACCGCGGATACGCAGTATTTT,CATSRGGTADTQYF
-,TRBV6-2/TRBV6-3,-,TRBJ2-2,TGTGCCAGCAGACCCTATCGCGAAGGGGCCACCGGGGAGCTGTTTTTT,CASRPYREGATGELFF
TRBD1,TRBV12-3/TRBV12-4,-,TRBJ2-3,TGTGCCAGCAGCCACGGGACAGGGGGTAGGGATACGCAGTATTTT,CASSHGTGGRDTQYF
-,TRBV5-1,once,TRBJ2-4,TGCGCCAGCAGCCAACAGGGACGCGGTACAGCCAAAAACATTCAGTACTTC,CASSQQGRGTAKNIQYF
-,TRBV5-1,-,TRBJ2-3,TGCGCCAGCAGCTTGGGACTAGTGAGAGATACGCAGTATTTT,CASSLGLVRDTQYF
-,TRBV12-3/TRBV12-4,many,TRBJ2-5,TGTGCCAGCAGCCTCAGGGGTCAAGAGACCCAGTACTTC,CASSLRGQETQYF
-,TRBV12-3/TRBV12-4,few,TRBJ2-4,TGTGCCAGCAGCCTTCGGGGGGCTACTCCAAACATTCAGTACTTC,CASSLRGATPNIQYF
-,TRBV14,many,TRBJ1-2,TGTGCCAGCAGCCTCGGGAGTCCCCGGCAAGGCTACACCTTC,CASSLGSPRQGYTF
TRBD2,TRBV9,-,TRBJ2-3,TGTGCCAGCAGCGTGGGGACTAGCGGGAGGATCGGTACAGATACGCAGTATTTT,CASSVGTSGRIGTDTQYF
-,TRBV15,few,TRBJ1-2,TGTGCCACCAGCAGGGGGGACACTAACTATGGCTACACCTTC,CATSRGDTNYGYTF
TRBD1,TRBV7-9,-,TRBJ2-1,TGTGCCAGCAGCCAGACAGGGGATGAGCAGTTCTTC,CASSQTGDEQFF
-,TRBV25-1,-,TRBJ1-5,TGTGCCAGCAGTGAATGGGGGGACAATCAGCCCCAGCATTTT,CASSEWGDNQPQHF
-,TRBV7-9,-,TRBJ2-1,TGTGCCAGCAGCGCCGGACAGTATTACAATGAGCAGTTCTTC,CASSAGQYYNEQFF
-,TRBV20-1,-,TRBJ1-4,TGCAGTGCTAGAGTAGATCCTGCAACTAATGAAAAACTGTTTTTT,CSARVDPATNEKLFF
-,TRBV19,-,TRBJ2-3,TGTGCCAGTAGTCTCTCGACCTCGGACGGAGATACGCAGTATTTT,CASSLSTSDGDTQYF
-,TRBV11-3,many,TRBJ2-3,TGTGCCAGCAGCCCGGACATGACGACAGATACGCAGTATTTT,CASSPDMTTDTQYF
-,TRBV12-3/TRBV12-4,few,TRBJ1-3,TGTGCCAGCGGCCTAAGCTCTGGAAACACCATATATTTT,CASGLSSGNTIYF
-,TRBV12-3/TRBV12-4,few,TRBJ2-7,TGTGCCAGCAGTTCCGGGATCTACTACGAGCAGTACTTC,CASSSGIYYEQYF
-,TRBV20-1,-,TRBJ1-6,TGCAGTGCTTCACCCGTATTACAAGGGACGAGGGGATCACCCCTCCACTTT,CSASPVLQGTRGSPLHF
-,TRBV5-1,-,TRBJ2-2,TGCGCCAGCAGCTCAGGACTACAGGGCCCGTCGACCGGGGAGCTGTTTTTT,CASSSGLQGPSTGELFF
-,TRBV12-5,few,TRBJ2-2,TGTGCTAGTGGTTTGGTGACGGGAGTAGGGCCCGGGGAGCTGTTTTTT,CASGLVTGVGPGELFF
TRBD1,TRBV29-1,many,TRBJ1-1,TGCAGCGTAAGGACAGGGCTGAACACTGAAGCTTTCTTT,CSVRTGLNTEAFF
TRBD2,TRBV6-1,-,TRBJ2-5,TGTGCCAGCAGTGAATCCGCGGGAGCCGGCCAGCGGGAGACCCAGTACTTC,CASSESAGAGQRETQYF
-,TRBV4-3,few,TRBJ2-7,TGCGCCAGCAGCCAAGATCAGGGCGGGTACGAGCAGTACTTC,CASSQDQGGYEQYF
-,TRBV24-1,-,TRBJ2-2,TGTGCCACCAGTGACAAATACAGAGACACCGGGGAGCTGTTTTTT,CATSDKYRDTGELFF
-,TRBV28,-,TRBJ2-3,TGTGCCAGCACCAAAATAGATACGCAGTATTTT,CASTKIDTQYF
TRBD2,TRBV6-1,few,TRBJ2-1,TGTGCCAGCAGGCCGGGACTAGCTCTCACTGAGCAGTTCTTC,CASRPGLALTEQFF
-,TRBV20-1,few,TRBJ1-2,TGCAGTGCTAGAGCTACAGTCTATGGCTACACCTTC,CSARATVYGYTF
-,TRBV12-3/TRBV12-4,few,TRBJ1-3,TGTGCCAGCAGTTCATGGACAGTCGGAAACACCATATATTTT,CASSSWTVGNTIYF
-,TRBV9,-,TRBJ2-7,TGTGCCAGCAGCGGGGCGATTGGGGGAGCCTACGAGCAGTACTTC,CASSGAIGGAYEQYF
TRBD1,TRBV25-1,-,TRBJ2-7,TGTGCCAGCAGTGGGGACAGGGGGACCTTTGAGCAGTACTTC,CASSGDRGTFEQYF
TRBD2,TRBV11-1,few,TRBJ2-2,TGTGCCAGCAGCCCCCGAGCGGGAGGACATAATACGAACACCGGGGAGCTGTTTTTT,CASSPRAGGHNTNTGELFF
-,TRBV7-2,-,TRBJ2-3,TGTGCCAGCAGCGCGCAGGGTTTGTCAGATACGCAGTATTTT,CASSAQGLSDTQYF
TRBD1,TRBV24-1,-,TRBJ1-2,TGTGCCACCAGTGACTCCGGGACAGGGATCTATGGCTACACCTTC,CATSDSGTGIYGYTF
-,TRBV5-1,many,TRBJ2-7,TGCGCCAGCAGCTTGGCCGGGGTTTTCGAGCAGTACTTC,CASSLAGVFEQYF
TRBD1,TRBV2,-,TRBJ1-1,TGTGCCAGCAGTATTTTTCAGGGGGCCGGCACTGAAGCTTTCTTT,CASSIFQGAGTEAFF
TRBD2,TRBV5-1,-,TRBJ2-1,TGCGCCAGCAGCTTTAGAGGACTAGCGGGAGAGGCAGGACAGTTCTTC,CASSFRGLAGEAGQFF
-,TRBV30,-,TRBJ1-5,TGTGCCTGGAGTGTACGCGGCCTGGGGGGCGGCAATCAGCCCCAGCATTTT,CAWSVRGLGGGNQPQHF
-,TRBV2,-,TRBJ2-7,TGTGCCAGCACCATAGACAGCGGAACCTACGAGCAGTACTTC,CASTIDSGTYEQYF
-,TRBV7-2,-,TRBJ2-7,TGTGCCAGCAGCCAGATCCCCCACGAGCAGTACTTC,CASSQIPHEQYF
TRBD1,TRBV27,-,TRBJ1-1,TGTGCCAGCAGTTTAATCGTACAACAGGGGTTTAGTGAAGCTTTCTTT,CASSLIVQQGFSEAFF
-,TRBV20-1,many,TRBJ2-7,TGCAGTGCTAAATTAATGGACGGAGCCTACGAGCAGTACTTC,CSAKLMDGAYEQYF
-,TRBV20-1,many,TRBJ2-1,TGCAGTGCCACGAGGCCGGGCCCCTATAATGAGCAGTTCTTC,CSATRPGPYNEQFF
-,TRBV7-9,-,TRBJ1-5,TGTGCCAGCAGCGGGGAATTTACGCCCCAGCATTTT,CASSGEFTPQHF